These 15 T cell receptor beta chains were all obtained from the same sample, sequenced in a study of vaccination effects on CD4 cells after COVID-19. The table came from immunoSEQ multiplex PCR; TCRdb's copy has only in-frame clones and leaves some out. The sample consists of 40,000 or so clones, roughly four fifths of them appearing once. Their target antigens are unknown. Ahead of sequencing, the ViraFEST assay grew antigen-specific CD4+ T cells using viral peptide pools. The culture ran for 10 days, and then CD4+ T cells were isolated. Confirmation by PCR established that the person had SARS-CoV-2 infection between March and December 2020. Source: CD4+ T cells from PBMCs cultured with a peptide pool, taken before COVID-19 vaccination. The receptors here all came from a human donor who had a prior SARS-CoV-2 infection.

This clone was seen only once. CDR3 in amino acids: CASSPRTESSYEQYF. DNA of the CDR3: TGTGCCAGCAGTCCTCGGACGGAAAGCTCCTACGAGCAGTACTTC. The chain is built from TRBV6-6 and TRBJ2-7, with D unresolved. The ends were cut back, 5 bases at V and 0 bases at J, with 14 bases in the middle. The germline V gene has CDR1 MNHNY and CDR2 SVGAGI (reference sequence). The CDR3 loop spans 15 amino acids.

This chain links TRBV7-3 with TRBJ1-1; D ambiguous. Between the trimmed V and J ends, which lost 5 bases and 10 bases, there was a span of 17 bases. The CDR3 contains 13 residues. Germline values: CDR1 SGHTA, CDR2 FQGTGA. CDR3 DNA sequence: TGTGCCAGCAGCCCCGGGCCAACGGTAGCAGCTTTCTTT. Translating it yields CASSPGPTVAAFF.

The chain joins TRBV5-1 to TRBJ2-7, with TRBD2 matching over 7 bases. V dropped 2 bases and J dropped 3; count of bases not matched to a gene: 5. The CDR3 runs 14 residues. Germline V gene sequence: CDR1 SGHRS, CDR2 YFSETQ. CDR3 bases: TGCGCCAGCAGCTTAAGCGGGAACGTCTACGAGCAGTACTTC. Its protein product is CASSLSGNVYEQYF.

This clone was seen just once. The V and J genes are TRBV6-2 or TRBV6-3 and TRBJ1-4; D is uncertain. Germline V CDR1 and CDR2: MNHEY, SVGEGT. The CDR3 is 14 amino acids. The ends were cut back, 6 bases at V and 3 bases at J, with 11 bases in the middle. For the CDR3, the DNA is TGTGCCAGCAGCCGGACGGACGCTAATGAAAAACTGTTTTTT. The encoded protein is CASSRTDANEKLFF.

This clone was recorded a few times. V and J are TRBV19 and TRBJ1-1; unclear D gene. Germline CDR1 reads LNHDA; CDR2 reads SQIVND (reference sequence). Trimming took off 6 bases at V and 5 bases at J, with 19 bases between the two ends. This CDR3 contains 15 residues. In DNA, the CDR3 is TGTGCCAGTAGCTATAGTTGGCGAAAGGTAACTGAAGCTTTCTTT. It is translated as CASSYSWRKVTEAFF.

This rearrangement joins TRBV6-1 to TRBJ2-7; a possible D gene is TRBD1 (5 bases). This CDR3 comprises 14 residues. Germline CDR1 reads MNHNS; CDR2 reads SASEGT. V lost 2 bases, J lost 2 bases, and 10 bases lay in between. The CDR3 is CASSELGQTYEQYF. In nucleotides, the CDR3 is TGTGCCAGCAGTGAATTGGGGCAAACCTACGAGCAGTACTTC.

The chain's CDR3 is CASSLDSLGAEAFF. Written as DNA, the CDR3 is TGTGCCAGCAGCTTAGATTCGTTGGGCGCTGAAGCTTTCTTT. This chain uses TRBV7-8 with TRBJ1-1; D gene unclear. V was cut by 1 base and J by 6 bases, with 12 bases left in between. The length of the CDR3 is 14 residues. Germline CDR1 and CDR2: SGHVS and FQNEAQ.

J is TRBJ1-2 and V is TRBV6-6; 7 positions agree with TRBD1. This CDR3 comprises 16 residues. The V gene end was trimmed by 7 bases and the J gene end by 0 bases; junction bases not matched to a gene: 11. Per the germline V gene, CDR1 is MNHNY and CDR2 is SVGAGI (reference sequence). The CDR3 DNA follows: TGTGCCAGCAAAACCGGGACAGCCTTCTCTAACTATGGCTACACCTTC. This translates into CASKTGTAFSNYGYTF.

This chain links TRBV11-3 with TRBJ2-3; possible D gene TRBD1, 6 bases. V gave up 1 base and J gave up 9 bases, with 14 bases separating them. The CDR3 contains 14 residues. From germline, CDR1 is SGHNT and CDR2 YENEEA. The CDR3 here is CASSLAAGRGTQYF. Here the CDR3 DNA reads TGTGCCAGCAGCTTAGCGGCAGGAAGGGGGACGCAGTATTTT.

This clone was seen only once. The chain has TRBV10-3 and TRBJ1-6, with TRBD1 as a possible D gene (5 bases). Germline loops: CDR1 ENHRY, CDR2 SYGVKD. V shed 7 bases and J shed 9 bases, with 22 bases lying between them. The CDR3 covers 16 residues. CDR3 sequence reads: CAIKNGTHRDGSPLHF. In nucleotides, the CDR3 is TGTGCCATCAAGAACGGGACCCACCGCGACGGTTCACCCCTCCACTTT.

CDR3 protein: CASSQGDIQETQYF. The DNA of the CDR3 is TGCGCCAGCAGCCAAGGGGACATCCAAGAGACCCAGTACTTC. The chain couples TRBV4-1 to TRBJ2-5; D perhaps matches TRBD1 (6 bases). This CDR3 is 14 amino acids long. Germline CDR1 reads MGHRA; CDR2 reads YSYEKL. V dropped 1 base and J dropped 1 base, with 7 bases sitting between them.

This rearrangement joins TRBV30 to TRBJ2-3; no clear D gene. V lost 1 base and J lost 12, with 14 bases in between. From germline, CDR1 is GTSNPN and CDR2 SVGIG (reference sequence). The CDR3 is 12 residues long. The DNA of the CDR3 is TGTGCCTGGAGTGAAGTGGTAGATAGACAGTATTTT. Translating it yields CAWSEVVDRQYF.

The CDR3: CASSLVRSGRMPEQYF. CDR3 bases: TGTGCCAGCAGCCTAGTTCGCTCCGGGAGGATGCCCGAGCAGTACTTC. This chain uses TRBV7-8 with TRBJ2-7, with 7 positions matching TRBD2. J was trimmed by 6 bases and V by 5 bases; bases with no gene match: 16. The CDR3 is made up of 16 amino acids. Germline CDR1 reads SGHVS; CDR2 reads FQNEAQ.

This CDR3 reads CASSFSGRATDTQYF. The CDR3 nucleotides read TGCGCCAGCAGCTTTAGCGGGAGGGCTACAGATACGCAGTATTTT. This sequence joins TRBV5-1 and TRBJ2-3; 11 nucleotides match TRBD2. Germline V lookup: CDR1 SGHRS, CDR2 YFSETQ. The J segment lost 3 bases and the V segment lost 2 bases, leaving 2 bases of the junction unmatched. The CDR3 spans 15 residues.

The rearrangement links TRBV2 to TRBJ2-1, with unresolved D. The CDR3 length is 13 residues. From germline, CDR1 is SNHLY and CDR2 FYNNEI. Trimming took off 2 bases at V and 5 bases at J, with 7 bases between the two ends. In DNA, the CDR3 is TGTGCCAGCAGTGAACTACTCAACAATGAGCAGTTCTTC. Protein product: CASSELLNNEQFF.